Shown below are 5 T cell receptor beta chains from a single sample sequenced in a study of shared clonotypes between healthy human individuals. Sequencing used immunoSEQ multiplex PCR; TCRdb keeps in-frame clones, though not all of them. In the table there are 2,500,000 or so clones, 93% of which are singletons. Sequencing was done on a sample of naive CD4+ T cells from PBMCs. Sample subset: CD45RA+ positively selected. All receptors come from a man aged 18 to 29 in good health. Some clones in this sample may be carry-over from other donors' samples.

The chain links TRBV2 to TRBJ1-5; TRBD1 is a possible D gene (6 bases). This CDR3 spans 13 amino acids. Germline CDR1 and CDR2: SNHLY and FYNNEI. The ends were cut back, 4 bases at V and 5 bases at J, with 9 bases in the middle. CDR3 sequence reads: CASSGGAHQPQHF. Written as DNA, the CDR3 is TGTGCCAGCAGTGGGGGGGCACATCAGCCCCAGCATTTT.

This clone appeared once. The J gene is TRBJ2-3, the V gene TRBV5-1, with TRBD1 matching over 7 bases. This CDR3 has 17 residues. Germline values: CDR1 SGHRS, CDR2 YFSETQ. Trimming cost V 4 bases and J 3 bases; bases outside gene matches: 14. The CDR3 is CASSRNRDSQFTDTQYF. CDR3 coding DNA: TGCGCCAGCAGCCGAAATCGGGACAGCCAATTTACAGATACGCAGTATTTT.

Written as DNA, the CDR3 is TGTGCCAGCAGCTTCGGACAGACAACTAATGAAAAACTGTTTTTT. Translated, it gives CASSFGQTTNEKLFF. The chain uses TRBV11-1 and TRBJ1-4; TRBD1 is a possible D gene (6 bases). CDR1 SGHAT and CDR2 FQDESV come from the germline V gene (reference sequence). The V end was cut by 3 bases, the J end by 0 bases, with 8 bases between. The CDR3 length is 15 residues.

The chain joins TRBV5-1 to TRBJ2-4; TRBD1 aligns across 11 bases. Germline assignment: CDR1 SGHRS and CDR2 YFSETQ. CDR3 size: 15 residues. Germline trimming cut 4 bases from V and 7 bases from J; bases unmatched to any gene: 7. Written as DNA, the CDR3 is TGCGCCAGCAGCATTCCCGGGACAGGGGGGAACATTCAGTACTTC. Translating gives CASSIPGTGGNIQYF.

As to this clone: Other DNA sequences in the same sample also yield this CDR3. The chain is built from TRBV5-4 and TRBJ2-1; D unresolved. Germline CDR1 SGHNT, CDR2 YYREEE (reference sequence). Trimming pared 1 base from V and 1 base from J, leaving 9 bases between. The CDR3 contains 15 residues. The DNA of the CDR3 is TGTGCCAGCAGCTTGACGGGTTCATCCTACAATGAGCAGTTCTTC. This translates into CASSLTGSSYNEQFF.